A single sample gave rise to the 4 T cell receptor beta chains below, sequenced in a study of blood T cell repertoires in COVID-19. Sequencing was performed with immunoSEQ multiplex PCR; in TCRdb, only in-frame clones are kept and a portion is missing. This sample yields 150,000 to 200,000 clones, of which about 81% are seen a single time; less than 20% belongs to the top ten. Sequencing used peripheral blood. The receptors here all came from an elderly woman with acute or convalescent COVID-19.

This clone was detected only a few times. V and J are TRBV5-1 and TRBJ1-6, with D unresolved. V gave up 2 bases and J gave up 7 bases, with 10 bases separating them. Germline CDR1 and CDR2: SGHRS and YFSETQ. The CDR3 extends over 14 amino acids. This CDR3 reads CASSLARVNSPLHF. The CDR3 DNA reads as TGCGCCAGCAGCTTAGCCCGGGTCAATTCACCCCTCCACTTT.

This clone was observed a few times. The chain combines TRBV7-6 with TRBJ1-1, with 12 bases matching TRBD1. After removal of 5 bases from V and 3 bases from J, the junction contained 7 bases not matched to a gene. The CDR3 is made up of 16 amino acids. Germline V gives CDR1 SGHVS, CDR2 FNYEAQ. CDR3 sequence (DNA): TGTGCCAGCAGCCCTGGGACAGGGGGCTATTACACTGAAGCTTTCTTT. Translation gives CASSPGTGGYYTEAFF.

The chain carries TRBV7-3 and TRBJ2-2; a weak D match, TRBD2 (7 bases). With 3 bases removed from V and 7 bases from J, the gap between germline ends came to 12 bases. CDR1 and CDR2 (germline): SGHTA, FQGTGA. This CDR3 contains 14 residues. The CDR3 here is CASSFGGLFGELFF. The CDR3 DNA follows: TGTGCCAGCAGCTTCGGGGGGCTCTTCGGGGAGCTGTTTTTT. Looking up the rest from reference TRBV7-3 and TRBJ2-2 gives the full variable domain: GAGVSQTPSNKVTEKGKYVELRCDPISGHTALYWYRQSLGQGPEFLIYFQGTGAADDSGLPNDRFFAVRPEGSVSTLKIQRTERGDSAVYLCASSFGGLFGELFFGEGSRLTVL.

This sequence joins TRBV12-1 and TRBJ2-5; the table's D call TRBD1 went unverified against the DNA. TRBV12-1 is described as a pseudogene. CDR3 length: 20 amino acids. This CDR3 reads CASSPWDRESGHRTTETQYF. The CDR3 coding sequence is TGTGCCAGCAGCCCGTGGGACAGAGAGTCTGGCCACAGAACCACAGAGACCCAGTACTTC.